The present T cell receptor (beta chain) was sequenced within a study of blood T cell repertoires in COVID-19. The CDR3 is made up of 18 amino acids. Germline CDR1 is LGHNT and CDR2 is FRNRAP. Trimming left V 0 bases short and J 1 base short, with 13 bases between. Here immunoSEQ multiplex PCR was the method, and the copy in TCRdb shows in-frame clones only, minus some. The repertoire consists of 150,000 to 200,000 clones, with more than 85% occurring once and the leading ten covering roughly 0.99%. The chain joins TRBV12-5 to TRBJ1-6, with no clear D. The sequenced sample was peripheral blood. This sequence was found in a man aged 18 to 30 with acute or convalescent COVID-19. This CDR3 is CASGLVGLQRSYNSPLHF. As DNA, the CDR3 is TGTGCTAGTGGTTTGGTGGGCCTTCAACGGTCCTATAATTCACCCCTCCACTTT. Using reference TRBV12-5 and TRBJ1-6 for the parts outside the CDR3, the full variable domain is DARVTQTPRHKVTEMGQEVTMRCQPILGHNTVFWYRQTMMQGLELLAYFRNRAPLDDSGMPKDRFSAEMPDATLATLKIQPSEPRDSAVYFCASGLVGLQRSYNSPLHFGNGTRLTVT.